These 9 T cell receptor beta chains were sequenced from one sample in a study of blood T cell repertoires in COVID-19. Sequencing was performed with immunoSEQ multiplex PCR; in TCRdb, only in-frame clones are kept and a portion is missing. The repertoire holds some 93,000 clones, with 82% as singletons. Input material: peripheral blood. These receptors all stem from a man between 65 and 85 years old with acute or convalescent COVID-19.

V usage is TRBV6-6 and J usage is TRBJ1-1; D ambiguous. CDR3 size: 13 residues. V was cut by 2 bases and J by 8 bases, with 12 bases left in between. Germline loops: CDR1 MNHNY, CDR2 SVGAGI (reference sequence). The CDR3 bases are TGTGCCAGCAGTTACCCACCCGGGATCGAAGCTTTCTTT. It codes for CASSYPPGIEAFF.

The chain is built from TRBV5-1 and TRBJ2-5; D not resolved. Trimming took off 4 bases at V and 5 bases at J, with 18 bases between the two ends. This CDR3 is built from 15 residues. CDR1 is SGHRS, CDR2 YFSETQ, per germline. The CDR3 region is CASSPARVGKETQYF. The DNA for the CDR3 is TGCGCCAGCAGCCCAGCTCGGGTCGGCAAGGAGACCCAGTACTTC. The entire variable domain, with the rest obtained from reference TRBV5-1 and TRBJ2-5, is as follows: KAGVTQTPRYLIKTRGQQVTLSCSPISGHRSVSWYQQTPGQGLQFLFEYFSETQRNKGNFPGRFSGRQFSNSRSEMNVSTLELGDSALYLCASSPARVGKETQYFGPGTRLLVL.

CDR3 nucleotide sequence: TGTGCCAGCAGCTTTCGACAGGGGGCGCGAACTGAAGCTTTCTTT. This encodes CASSFRQGARTEAFF. The chain links TRBV7-2 to TRBJ1-1; 10 bases map to TRBD1. Looked up from germline, CDR1 is SGHTA and CDR2 is FQGNSA. The CDR3 is made up of 15 amino acids. Trimming at V came to 3 bases and at J to 5 bases, leaving 6 bases not matched to a gene.

This chain connects TRBV30 to TRBJ1-1; D uncertain. Germline CDR1 GTSNPN, CDR2 SVGIG (reference sequence). The CDR3 is 13 residues long. The V and J ends lost 5 bases and 3 bases respectively, with 13 bases between them. For the CDR3, the DNA is TGTGCCTGGGGGTCGGAGTTCTACACTGAAGCTTTCTTT. Its translation is CAWGSEFYTEAFF.

As to this clone: Relative to the germline gene, one junction end is altered; a read error may explain this. The chain is built from TRBV30 and TRBJ2-7; 7 positions agree with TRBD2. Germline lookup yields CDR1 GTSNPN and CDR2 SVGIG (reference sequence). The CDR3 spans 11 residues. The CDR3 region is CAWSGRTREVF. CDR3 sequence (DNA): TGTGCCTGGAGTGGAAGGACTAGGGAGGTCTTC.

This chain connects TRBV4-3 to TRBJ1-4; no clear D. CDR1 is LGHNA and CDR2 is YSLEER in the germline V gene. The CDR3 is made up of 15 amino acids. V was shortened by 0 bases and J by 2 bases, with 7 bases between the two germline ends. DNA for the CDR3: TGCGCCAGCAGCCAAGATGCGGGCACTAATGAAAAACTGTTTTTT. It codes for CASSQDAGTNEKLFF.

This sequence joins TRBV6-5 and TRBJ1-1, with TRBD1 matching 8 bases. J was trimmed by 1 base and V by 6 bases; bases with no gene match: 7. Per the germline V gene, CDR1 is MNHEY and CDR2 is SVGAGI. The CDR3 length is 15 residues. The CDR3 DNA sequence: TGTGCCAGCAGACCCAGACAGGGGACGAACACTGAAGCTTTCTTT. It specifies CASRPRQGTNTEAFF.

The chain has TRBV7-2 and TRBJ1-2, with TRBD1 identical over 10 bases. V trimming: 3 bases; J trimming: 3 bases; junction bases outside the gene matches: 7. The CDR3 is 16 amino acids. CDR1 SGHTA and CDR2 FQGNSA come from the germline V gene. In DNA, the CDR3 is TGTGCCAGCAGCTTCACCTTCGGGACAGGGGACTATGGCTACACCTTC. Translated, it gives CASSFTFGTGDYGYTF.

This clone was seen just once. V is TRBV3-1 (or the pseudogene TRBV3-2) and J is TRBJ2-3, with D possibly matching TRBD2 (6 bases). The V end was cut by 3 bases, the J end by 0 bases, with 13 bases between. Germline lookup yields CDR1 LGHDT and CDR2 YNNKEL (reference sequence). This CDR3 has 16 amino acids. The CDR3 coding sequence is TGTGCCAGCAGCCATGTCCGCGGGACTAGCACAGATACGCAGTATTTT. Protein sequence: CASSHVRGTSTDTQYF.